This TCR beta chain was observed in a study of blood T cells in healthy people across ages. Study-wide findings and caveats: It was not known whether donors were CMV positive (a possible confounder of expanded clonotype changes). It was the long-lived donors that had more naive CD4+ cells and higher diversity than aged donors. Age brought a roughly linear fall in TCR beta diversity measured per million T cells.

This clonotype was picked up a small number of times. Its antigen is not known. CDR1 PRHDT and CDR2 FYEKMQ come from the germline V gene (reference sequence). This CDR3 spans 15 amino acids. Trimming removed 6 bases from V and 7 bases from J, with 19 bases in between. Through a sample-barcoded 5' primer and a J-beta primer mix, a second PCR was run for roughly 6 to 12 cycles. With 12 random nucleotides, a template-switch adaptor tagged each individual cDNA molecule. TCRdb reanalysed the 5' RACE reads using MiXCR and keeps one entry per CDR3 protein. The sample has hundreds of thousands of distinct CDR3 sequences, roughly 64% seen once.

This chain connects TRBV13 to TRBJ2-1; a weak D match, TRBD2 (7 bases). The sequence derives from a man under 40 in good health. The sequenced sample was blood. The CDR3 sequence is CASRPGLGGRNEQFF. DNA for the CDR3: TGTGCCAGCAGACCCGGACTAGGGGGTCGGAATGAGCAGTTCTTC. Full variable domain (remainder filled in from reference TRBV13 and TRBJ2-1): AAGVIQSPRHLIKEKRETATLKCYPIPRHDTVYWYQQGPGQDPQFLISFYEKMQSDKGSIPDRFSAQQFSDYHSELNMSSLELGDSALYFCASRPGLGGRNEQFFGPGTRLTVL.